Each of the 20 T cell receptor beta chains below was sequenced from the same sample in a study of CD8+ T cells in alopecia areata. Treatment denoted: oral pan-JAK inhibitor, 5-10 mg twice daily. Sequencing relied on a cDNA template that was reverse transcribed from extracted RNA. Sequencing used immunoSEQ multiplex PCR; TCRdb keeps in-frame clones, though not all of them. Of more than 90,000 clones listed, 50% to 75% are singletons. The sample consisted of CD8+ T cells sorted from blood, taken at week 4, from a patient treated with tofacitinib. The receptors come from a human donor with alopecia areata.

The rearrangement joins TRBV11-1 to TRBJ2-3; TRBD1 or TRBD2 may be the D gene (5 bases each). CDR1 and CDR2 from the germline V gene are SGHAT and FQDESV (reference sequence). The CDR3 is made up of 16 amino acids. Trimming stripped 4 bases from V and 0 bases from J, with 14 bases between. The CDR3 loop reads CASSSAAGDSTDTQYF. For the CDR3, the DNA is TGTGCCAGCAGCTCGGCGGCCGGGGACAGCACAGATACGCAGTATTTT.

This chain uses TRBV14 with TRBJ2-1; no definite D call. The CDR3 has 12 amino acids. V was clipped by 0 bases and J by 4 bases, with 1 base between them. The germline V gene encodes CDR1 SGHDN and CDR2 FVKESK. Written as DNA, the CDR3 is TGTGCCAGCAGCCAAGAATACAATGAGCAGTTCTTC. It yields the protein CASSQEYNEQFF.

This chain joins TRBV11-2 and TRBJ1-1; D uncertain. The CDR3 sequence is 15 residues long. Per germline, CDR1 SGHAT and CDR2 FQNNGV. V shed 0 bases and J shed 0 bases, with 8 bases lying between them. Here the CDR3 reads CASSLDYSLNTEAFF. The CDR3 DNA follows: TGTGCCAGCAGCTTAGACTACAGTTTGAACACTGAAGCTTTCTTT.

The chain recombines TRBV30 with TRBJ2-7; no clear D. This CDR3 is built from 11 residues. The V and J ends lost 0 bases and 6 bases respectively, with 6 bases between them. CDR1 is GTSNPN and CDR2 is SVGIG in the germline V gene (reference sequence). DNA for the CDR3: TGTGCCTGGAGTGTACAAGGCGAGCAGTACTTC. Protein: CAWSVQGEQYF.

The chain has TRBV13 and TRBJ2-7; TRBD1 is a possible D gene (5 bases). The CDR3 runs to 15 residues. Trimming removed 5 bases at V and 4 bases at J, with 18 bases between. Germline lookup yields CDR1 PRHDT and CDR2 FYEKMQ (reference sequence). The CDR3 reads CASSPNPGISYEQYF. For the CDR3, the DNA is TGTGCCAGCAGCCCGAACCCAGGGATAAGTTACGAGCAGTACTTC.

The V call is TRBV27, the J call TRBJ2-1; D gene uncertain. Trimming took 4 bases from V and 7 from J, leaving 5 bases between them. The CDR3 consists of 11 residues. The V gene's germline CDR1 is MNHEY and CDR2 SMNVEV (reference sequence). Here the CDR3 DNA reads TGTGCCAGCAGTTGGGGAAATGAGCAGTTCTTC. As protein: CASSWGNEQFF.

DNA for the CDR3: TGTGCCAGCAGCTCCGTGAGGGGGGGCCCCCAAGAGACCCAGTACTTC. Protein sequence: CASSSVRGGPQETQYF. The chain carries TRBV7-6 and TRBJ2-5; TRBD2 is a possible D gene (7 bases). V was shortened by 4 bases and J by 1 base, with 16 bases between the two germline ends. Germline V gives CDR1 SGHVS, CDR2 FNYEAQ. This CDR3 is 16 amino acids long.

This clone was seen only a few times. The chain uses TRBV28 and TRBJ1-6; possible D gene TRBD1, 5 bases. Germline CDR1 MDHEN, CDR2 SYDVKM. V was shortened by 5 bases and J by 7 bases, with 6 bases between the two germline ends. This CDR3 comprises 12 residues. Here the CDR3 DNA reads TGTGCCAGCAGTCCAGGGAATTCACCCCTCCACTTT. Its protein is CASSPGNSPLHF.

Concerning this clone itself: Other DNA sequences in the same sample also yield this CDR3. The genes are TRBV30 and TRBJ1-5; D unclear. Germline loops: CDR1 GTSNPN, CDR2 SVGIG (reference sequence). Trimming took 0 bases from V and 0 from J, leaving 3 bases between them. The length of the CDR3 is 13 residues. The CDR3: CAWSVNSNQPQHF. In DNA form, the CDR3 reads TGTGCCTGGAGTGTTAATAGCAATCAGCCCCAGCATTTT.

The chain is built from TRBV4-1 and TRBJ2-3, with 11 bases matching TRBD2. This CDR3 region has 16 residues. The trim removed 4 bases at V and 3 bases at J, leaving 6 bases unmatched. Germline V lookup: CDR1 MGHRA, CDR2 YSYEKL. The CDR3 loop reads CASSLSGGAETDTQYF. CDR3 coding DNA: TGCGCCAGCAGCCTTAGCGGGGGGGCCGAGACAGATACGCAGTATTTT.

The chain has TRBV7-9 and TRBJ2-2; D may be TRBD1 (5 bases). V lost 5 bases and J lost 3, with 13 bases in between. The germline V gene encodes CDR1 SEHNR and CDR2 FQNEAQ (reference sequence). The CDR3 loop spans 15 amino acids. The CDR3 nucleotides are TGTGCCAGCAGCAGGGGAAGTGGCGACACCGGGGAGCTGTTTTTT. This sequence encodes CASSRGSGDTGELFF.

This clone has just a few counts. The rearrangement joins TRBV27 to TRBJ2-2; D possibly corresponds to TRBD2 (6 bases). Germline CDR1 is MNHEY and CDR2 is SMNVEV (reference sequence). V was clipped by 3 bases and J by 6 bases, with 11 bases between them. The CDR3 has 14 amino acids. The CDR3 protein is CASSLDGGPGELFF. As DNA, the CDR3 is TGTGCCAGCAGTTTGGACGGGGGACCCGGGGAGCTGTTTTTT.

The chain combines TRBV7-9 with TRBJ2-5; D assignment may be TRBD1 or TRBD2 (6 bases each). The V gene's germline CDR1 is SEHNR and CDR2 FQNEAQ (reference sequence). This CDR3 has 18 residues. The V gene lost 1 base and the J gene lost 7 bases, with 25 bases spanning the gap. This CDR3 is CASSLDRGPTGLRWTQYF. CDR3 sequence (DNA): TGTGCCAGCAGCTTAGATCGGGGGCCAACAGGGCTCCGGTGGACCCAGTACTTC.

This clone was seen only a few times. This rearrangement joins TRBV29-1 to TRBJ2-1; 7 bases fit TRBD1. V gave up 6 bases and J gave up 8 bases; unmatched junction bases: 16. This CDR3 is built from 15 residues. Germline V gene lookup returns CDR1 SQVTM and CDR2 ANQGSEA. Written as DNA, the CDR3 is TGCAGCGTGGATGGGACAGAACGAGATGGGGATGAGCAGTTCTTC. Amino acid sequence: CSVDGTERDGDEQFF.

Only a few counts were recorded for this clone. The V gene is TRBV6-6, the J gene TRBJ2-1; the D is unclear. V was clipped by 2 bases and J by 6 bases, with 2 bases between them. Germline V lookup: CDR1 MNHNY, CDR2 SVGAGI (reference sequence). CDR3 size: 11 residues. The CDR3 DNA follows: TGTGCCAGCAGTTACGGCAATGAGCAGTTCTTC. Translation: CASSYGNEQFF.

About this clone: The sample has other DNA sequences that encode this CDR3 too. CDR3 DNA: TGTGCCATCCTTTCAGGCACTGAAGCTTTCTTT. Its protein is CAILSGTEAFF. This sequence joins TRBV10-3 and TRBJ1-1; D remains ambiguous. This CDR3 region has 11 residues. From germline, CDR1 is ENHRY and CDR2 SYGVKD. The V and J ends lost 8 bases and 4 bases respectively, with 8 bases between them.

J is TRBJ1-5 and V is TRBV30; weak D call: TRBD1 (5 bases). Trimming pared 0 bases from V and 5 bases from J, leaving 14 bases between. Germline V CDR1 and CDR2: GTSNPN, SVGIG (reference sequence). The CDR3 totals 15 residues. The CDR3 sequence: CAWSVRGSSDQPQHF. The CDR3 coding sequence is TGTGCCTGGAGTGTACGGGGCAGCTCGGATCAGCCCCAGCATTTT.

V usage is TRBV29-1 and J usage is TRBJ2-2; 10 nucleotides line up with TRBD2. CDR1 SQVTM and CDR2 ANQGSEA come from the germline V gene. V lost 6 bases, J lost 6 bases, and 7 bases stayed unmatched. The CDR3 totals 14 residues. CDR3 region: CSVAGTSEPGELFF. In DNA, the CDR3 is TGCAGCGTCGCCGGGACTAGCGAGCCCGGGGAGCTGTTTTTT.

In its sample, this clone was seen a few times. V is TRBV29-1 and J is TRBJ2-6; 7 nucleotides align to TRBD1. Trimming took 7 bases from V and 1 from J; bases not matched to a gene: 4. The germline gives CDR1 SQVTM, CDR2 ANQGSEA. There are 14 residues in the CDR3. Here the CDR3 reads CSGLQGSGANVLTF. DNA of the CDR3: TGCAGCGGGCTACAGGGGTCTGGGGCCAACGTCCTGACTTTC.

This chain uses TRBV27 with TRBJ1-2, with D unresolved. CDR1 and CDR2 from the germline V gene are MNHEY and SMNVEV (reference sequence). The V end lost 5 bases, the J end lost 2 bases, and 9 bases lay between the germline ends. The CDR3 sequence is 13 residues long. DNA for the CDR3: TGTGCCAGCAGTGCCGGTAACAACTATGGCTACACCTTC. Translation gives CASSAGNNYGYTF.